These 12 T cell receptor beta chains came from one sample sequenced in a study of T cell repertoires in cytomegalovirus infection. TCRdb re-analysed the reads in MiXCR, keeping a single row per CDR3 protein. Of roughly 500,000 distinct CDR3 sequences in the sample, approximately 16% were seen once. Material for sequencing was CD8+ T cells from PBMCs. These receptor sequences come from a human donor in good health (CMV status not recorded). Some clones in this sample may be carry-over from other donors' samples.

This clonotype has a count of ten or more. The CDR3 DNA reads as TGTGCCAGCAGTCTCACTCATGAACTAGCGGGGACAGATACGCAGTATTTT. Translated, it gives CASSLTHELAGTDTQYF. V gene TRBV28 combines with J gene TRBJ2-3; 10 bases map to TRBD2. V gave up 5 bases and J gave up 3 bases; unmatched junction bases: 11. CDR1 is MDHEN, CDR2 SYDVKM, per germline. The CDR3 loop spans 17 amino acids.

This clonotype appeared a few times. The V gene is TRBV9, the J gene TRBJ2-7, with 15 positions matching TRBD2. V lost 3 bases and J lost 4; bases outside the gene matches: 11. This CDR3 has 18 residues. CDR1 is SGDLS and CDR2 is YYNGEE in the germline V gene. This CDR3 reads CASSASVGLAGGRYEQYF. In nucleotides, the CDR3 is TGTGCCAGCAGCGCAAGCGTGGGACTAGCGGGGGGCAGGTACGAGCAGTACTTC. The full variable domain, in which reference TRBV9 and TRBJ2-7 provide the parts outside the CDR3, is DSGVTQTPKHLITATGQRVTLRCSPRSGDLSVYWYQQSLDQGLQFLIQYYNGEERAKGNILERFSAQQFPDLHSELNLSSLELGDSALYFCASSASVGLAGGRYEQYFGPGTRLTVT.

In its sample, this clonotype was seen a few times. This chain uses TRBV19 with TRBJ1-2; 7 bases are a match to TRBD1. Unmatched junction bases numbered 5, after V lost 8 bases and J lost 2 bases. Germline V CDR1 and CDR2: LNHDA, SQIVND (reference sequence). The CDR3 has 13 residues. The CDR3 nucleotides read TGTGCCAGTGGCCAGGGGGAGAACTATGGCTACACCTTC. It yields the protein CASGQGENYGYTF.

This clonotype was seen a few times. The CDR3 nucleotides read TGTGCCAGTAGTATCTCGGGGGAGGCCTACGAGCAGTACTTC. This encodes CASSISGEAYEQYF. The V and J genes are TRBV19 and TRBJ2-7, with D possibly being TRBD2 (6 bases). The CDR3 loop spans 14 amino acids. Between the trimmed V and J ends, which lost 3 bases and 2 bases, there was a span of 11 bases. Germline-derived CDR1 and CDR2 are LNHDA and SQIVND (reference sequence).

Many counts were recorded for this clonotype. The rearrangement uses TRBV6-1 and TRBJ1-2; D remains unclear. The CDR3 spans 15 residues. Trimming removed 6 bases from V and 2 bases from J, with 16 bases in between. CDR1 MNHNS and CDR2 SASEGT come from the germline V gene. In DNA, the CDR3 is TGTGCCAGCAGCAAAATAACCGGGAACAACTATGGCTACACCTTC. This translates into CASSKITGNNYGYTF.

In its sample, this clonotype was seen a few times. The chain combines TRBV20-1 with TRBJ2-2; 13 bases are a match to TRBD2. Trimming at V came to 0 bases and at J to 4 bases, leaving 11 bases not matched to a gene. Germline CDR1 is DFQATT and CDR2 is SNEGSKA (reference sequence). The CDR3 covers 19 residues. CDR3 amino acids: CSARELAGGVRVSTGELFF. Here the CDR3 DNA reads TGCAGTGCTAGAGAACTAGCGGGAGGGGTGAGGGTGTCCACCGGGGAGCTGTTTTTT.

The chain couples TRBV24-1 to TRBJ1-5; 7 bases map to TRBD1. The CDR3 extends over 16 amino acids. Looked up from germline, CDR1 is KGHDR and CDR2 is SFDVKD. The ends lost 2 bases at V and 9 bases at J; junction bases unmatched: 12. CDR3 amino acids: CATSDSPTGPRGPQHF. The CDR3 nucleotides are TGTGCCACCAGTGATTCCCCGACAGGGCCAAGGGGGCCCCAGCATTTT.

This rearrangement joins TRBV9 to TRBJ2-1; 13 positions agree with TRBD2. V shed 0 bases and J 2 bases; nucleotides not matched to a gene: 5. In germline, CDR1 is SGDLS, CDR2 YYNGEE. The CDR3 runs to 18 residues. CDR3 coding DNA: TGTGCCAGCAGCGTAGGGGGACTAGCGGGGTCGACCTACAATGAGCAGTTCTTC. This codes for CASSVGGLAGSTYNEQFF.

V and J are TRBV11-2 and TRBJ1-1; D gene unclear. The CDR3 loop spans 13 amino acids. Germline lookup yields CDR1 SGHAT and CDR2 FQNNGV. Deletions cut 6 bases from V and 3 bases from J, with 11 bases between. The CDR3 loop is CASRLSDDTEAFF. DNA of the CDR3: TGTGCCAGCAGATTATCGGATGACACTGAAGCTTTCTTT.

With regard to this clonotype: A much larger clone lies a single base off, so this may be a read error. The chain combines TRBV12-3 or TRBV12-4 with TRBJ2-3; D remains unclear. The CDR3 contains 15 residues. CDR3 sequence reads: CANSTNSNPVDTQYF. CDR3 DNA: TGTGCCAACAGTACCAACTCAAACCCGGTGGATACGCAGTATTTT.

This clonotype was counted a few times. The chain is built from TRBV27 and TRBJ2-1, with D possibly TRBD2 on 5 matching bases. Germline V gene sequence: CDR1 MNHEY, CDR2 SMNVEV (reference sequence). V was trimmed by 10 bases and J by 3 bases, leaving 10 bases between them. CDR3 length: 12 amino acids. The CDR3 nucleotides read TGTGCCACCTCGACTAACTACAATGAGCAGTTCTTC. Amino acids: CATSTNYNEQFF.

The V gene is TRBV27, the J gene TRBJ2-3, with D hard to call. CDR1 is MNHEY and CDR2 is SMNVEV in the germline V gene (reference sequence). V gave up 0 bases and J gave up 4 bases, with 8 bases separating them. The CDR3 is made up of 14 amino acids. The CDR3 bases are TGTGCCAGCAGTTTATCCCCCCCAGCAGATACGCAGTATTTT. Translating gives CASSLSPPADTQYF.